A single sample gave rise to the 6 T cell receptor beta chains below, sequenced in a study of T cells in tuberculosis (dated by TCRdb to the late 2010s). The receptor library was made with the immunoSEQ multiplex PCR assay. Here the immuneACCESS table is served through TCRdb, limited to in-frame sequences with V and J called. Missing clones are a known gap in these copies; in checked studies unresolved V genes cover under half, and the rest lacks a known reason. The sample contains roughly 40,000 clones, around 95% of them found a single time. The ten largest clonotypes hold roughly 3.5% of the sample. Material for sequencing was PBMCs. The receptors stem from a donor aged 10 to 29 with latent tuberculosis or without tuberculosis infection.

This clone was observed a single time. This chain connects TRBV5-6 to TRBJ1-4, with 7 bases that match TRBD1. Germline V gene sequence: CDR1 SGHDT, CDR2 YYEEEE. This CDR3 contains 16 residues. J lost 4 bases, V lost 0 bases, and 6 bases had no gene match. The CDR3 protein is CASSLDFAGGNEKLFF. The CDR3 DNA is TGTGCCAGCAGCTTGGATTTTGCAGGGGGTAATGAAAAACTGTTTTTT. Full variable domain (rest looked up from reference TRBV5-6 and TRBJ1-4): DAGVTQSPTHLIKTRGQQVTLRCSPKSGHDTVSWYQQALGQGPQFIFQYYEEEERQRGNFPDRFSGHQFPNYSSELNVNALLLGDSALYLCASSLDFAGGNEKLFFGSGTQLSVL.

V and J are TRBV30 and TRBJ2-3; 9 nucleotides line up with TRBD2. The germline V gene encodes CDR1 GTSNPN and CDR2 SVGIG (reference sequence). The V gene end was trimmed by 1 base and the J gene end by 9 bases; junction bases not matched to a gene: 20. The CDR3 has 18 residues. The CDR3 DNA sequence: TGTGCCTGGAGTGCCTACCTCAATTCCGGGACTAGCCCGCGAACGCAGTATTTT. Encoded protein: CAWSAYLNSGTSPRTQYF.

J is TRBJ1-2 and V is TRBV27; 7 nucleotides align to TRBD1. The CDR3 loop spans 14 amino acids. The trim removed 5 bases at V and 3 bases at J, leaving 6 bases unmatched. Germline V gene data show CDR1 as MNHEY and CDR2 as SMNVEV (reference sequence). The CDR3 nucleotides read TGTGCCAGCAGTCTCTATGGGACAGACTATGGCTACACCTTC. Translating gives CASSLYGTDYGYTF.

The J gene is TRBJ2-2, the V gene TRBV9; 8 positions match TRBD1. The germline gives CDR1 SGDLS, CDR2 YYNGEE. Trimming took 4 bases from V and 5 from J; bases not matched to a gene: 13. This CDR3 is built from 17 residues. CDR3 in amino acids: CASSYRAGGISTGELFF. The CDR3 DNA follows: TGTGCCAGCAGCTACCGGGCAGGGGGCATCTCTACCGGGGAGCTGTTTTTT.

The rearrangement links TRBV28 to TRBJ1-1; D might be TRBD1 (6 bases). The CDR3 runs 16 residues. The germline gives CDR1 MDHEN, CDR2 SYDVKM. V shed 5 bases and J shed 7 bases, with 23 bases lying between them. CDR3 sequence: CASSLISPRGDYEAFF. DNA of the CDR3: TGTGCCAGCAGTCTAATATCCCCCAGGGGAGACTATGAAGCTTTCTTT.

The chain links TRBV30 to TRBJ2-7; perhaps TRBD1 as D (5 bases). The CDR3 extends over 14 amino acids. Germline values: CDR1 GTSNPN, CDR2 SVGIG (reference sequence). Trimming pared 0 bases from V and 0 bases from J, leaving 9 bases between. The CDR3 spells CAWSVNRISYEQYF. The CDR3 coding sequence is TGTGCCTGGAGTGTAAACAGGATCTCCTACGAGCAGTACTTC. Full variable domain (remainder filled in from reference TRBV30 and TRBJ2-7): SQTIHQWPATLVQPVGSPLSLECTVEGTSNPNLYWYRQAAGRGLQLLFYSVGIGQISSEVPQNLSASRPQDRQFILSSKKLLLSDSGFYLCAWSVNRISYEQYFGPGTRLTVT.